Presented here are 22 T cell receptor beta chains from one specimen sequenced in a study of blood T cell repertoires in COVID-19. TCRdb keeps only in-frame clones here, not all; method: immunoSEQ multiplex PCR. The sample has 97,000 or so clones, about 80% seen once; the top ten hold around 4%. The sequencing sample was made of peripheral blood. These receptors were obtained from a human donor in a cohort sampled during active COVID-19.

This chain joins TRBV12-3 or TRBV12-4 and TRBJ2-7, with D possibly TRBD1 on 6 matching bases. The CDR3 is 13 residues long. Trimming took 1 base from V and 6 from J, leaving 10 bases between them. CDR3 region: CASSLVQGSEQYF. CDR3 nucleotides: TGTGCCAGCAGTTTAGTTCAGGGGAGCGAGCAGTACTTC.

The V and J genes are TRBV6-5 and TRBJ1-6, with a possible D match to TRBD1 (5 bases). The germline V gene has CDR1 MNHEY and CDR2 SVGAGI. This CDR3 is built from 16 residues. Trimming took off 0 bases at V and 7 bases at J, with 13 bases between the two ends. CDR3 amino acids: CASSYSFQGGNSPLHF. The CDR3 DNA is TGTGCCAGCAGTTACTCATTTCAGGGCGGAAATTCACCCCTCCACTTT.

The chain employs TRBV11-2 and TRBJ2-3; D possibly corresponds to TRBD2 (6 bases). Per germline, CDR1 SGHAT and CDR2 FQNNGV. The CDR3 loop spans 15 amino acids. V was pared by 4 bases and J by 5 bases, with 16 bases between. CDR3 amino acids: CASSSRLGHIDTQYF. Written as DNA, the CDR3 is TGTGCCAGCAGCTCCAGACTAGGGCATATAGATACGCAGTATTTT.

The rearrangement links TRBV5-1 to TRBJ2-5; 11 bases line up with TRBD1. CDR1 SGHRS and CDR2 YFSETQ come from the germline V gene. The CDR3 consists of 15 residues. The J segment lost 2 bases and the V segment lost 5 bases, leaving 5 bases of the junction unmatched. The CDR3 sequence is CASRADRGQQETQYF. CDR3 coding DNA: TGCGCCAGCAGAGCGGACAGGGGGCAACAAGAGACCCAGTACTTC.

The gene calls are TRBV28 and TRBJ1-5; D might be TRBD1 (5 bases). Germline CDR1 MDHEN, CDR2 SYDVKM. V shed 4 bases and J shed 6 bases, with 19 bases lying between them. The length of the CDR3 is 16 residues. CDR3 protein: CASSSPPGMLLQPQHF. The CDR3 DNA reads TGTGCCAGCAGTTCCCCCCCAGGGATGTTACTTCAGCCCCAGCATTTT. The full variable domain, its missing parts supplied by reference TRBV28 and TRBJ1-5, is DVKVTQSSRYLVKRTGEKVFLECVQDMDHENMFWYRQDPGLGLRLIYFSYDVKMKEKGDIPEGYSVSREKKERFSLILESASTNQTSMYLCASSSPPGMLLQPQHFGDGTRLSIL.

This clone has a single count. J is TRBJ1-2 and V is TRBV28, with D possibly TRBD1 on 5 matching bases. Trimming took 3 bases from V and 5 from J, leaving 13 bases between them. The germline V gene has CDR1 MDHEN and CDR2 SYDVKM. The length of the CDR3 is 14 residues. DNA for the CDR3: TGTGCCAGCAGTTTGGGCACGGGGGAGTATGGCTACACCTTC. Amino acids: CASSLGTGEYGYTF.

The chain joins TRBV24-1 to TRBJ2-5, with 12 bases matching TRBD2. The J segment lost 7 bases and the V segment lost 3 bases, leaving 11 bases of the junction unmatched. This CDR3 has 17 residues. Germline V CDR1 and CDR2: KGHDR, SFDVKD. The CDR3 sequence: CATSDGLAGFLEGTQYF. CDR3 DNA: TGTGCCACCAGTGATGGACTAGCGGGGTTTTTAGAGGGGACCCAGTACTTC.

The chain is built from TRBV15 and TRBJ1-1; D call uncertain. Trimming cost V 0 bases and J 6 bases, with 14 bases left between them. Germline lookup yields CDR1 LNHNV and CDR2 YYDKDF (reference sequence). The CDR3 runs 15 residues. CDR3 DNA: TGTGCCACCAGCAGAGATAGAGAGGGATCCGCTGAAGCTTTCTTT. It translates to CATSRDREGSAEAFF.

A few counts support this clone. The chain is built from TRBV5-1 and TRBJ2-7, with D possibly matching TRBD2 (6 bases). The ends were cut back, 4 bases at V and 2 bases at J, with 16 bases in the middle. CDR3 length equals 15 residues. CDR1 SGHRS and CDR2 YFSETQ come from the germline V gene. This chain's CDR3 is CASSPGGTDTYEQYF. Here the CDR3 DNA reads TGCGCCAGCAGCCCAGGCGGGACGGATACCTACGAGCAGTACTTC.

The chain uses TRBV5-6 and TRBJ1-1; 8 bases match TRBD1. Germline V gene lookup returns CDR1 SGHDT and CDR2 YYEEEE. The CDR3 runs 17 residues. V lost 1 base to trimming and J lost 2 bases; unmatched junction nucleotides: 10. The CDR3 DNA sequence: TGTGCCAGCAGCTTGAGTGGGACAGGTGGCCTAAACACTGAAGCTTTCTTT. This codes for CASSLSGTGGLNTEAFF.

The chain uses TRBV5-4 and TRBJ1-6, with unresolved D. The V end lost 2 bases, the J end lost 7 bases, and 13 bases lay between the germline ends. The germline V gene encodes CDR1 SGHNT and CDR2 YYREEE (reference sequence). This CDR3 has 15 amino acids. The CDR3 DNA sequence: TGTGCCAGCAGCTTCGGGTTACCTGGCAATTCACCCCTCCACTTT. This codes for CASSFGLPGNSPLHF.

This chain joins TRBV18 and TRBJ2-4; D unresolved. There are 15 residues in the CDR3. The ends were cut back, 5 bases at V and 1 base at J, with 12 bases in the middle. CDR1 and CDR2 (germline): KGHSH, LQKENI. The CDR3 sequence: CASSLEMSAKNIQYF. DNA for the CDR3: TGTGCCAGCTCATTAGAGATGTCGGCCAAAAACATTCAGTACTTC.

The chain carries TRBV7-2 and TRBJ1-1, with TRBD1 matching 7 bases. Germline CDR1 is SGHTA and CDR2 is FQGNSA. V dropped 5 bases and J dropped 1; count of bases not matched to a gene: 10. The CDR3 spans 16 residues. The CDR3 DNA follows: TGTGCCAGCAGCGACTTGAGGGGGCCGGAGAACACTGAAGCTTTCTTT. Its translation: CASSDLRGPENTEAFF. Using reference TRBV7-2 and TRBJ1-1 for the parts outside the CDR3, the full variable domain is GAGVSQSPSNKVTEKGKDVELRCDPISGHTALYWYRQSLGQGLEFLIYFQGNSAPDKSGLPSDRFSAERTGGSVSTLTIQRTQQEDSAVYLCASSDLRGPENTEAFFGQGTRLTVV.

The chain joins TRBV24-1 to TRBJ2-1; 13 bases are a match to TRBD2. The germline V gene has CDR1 KGHDR and CDR2 SFDVKD. The ends lost 6 bases at V and 10 bases at J; junction bases unmatched: 8. The length of the CDR3 is 15 residues. The DNA for the CDR3 is TGTGCCACCAGTTCAGGGACTAGCGGGGATCGGGAGCAGTTCTTC. Translating it yields CATSSGTSGDREQFF.

Comments on this clone: The sample has other DNA sequences that encode this CDR3 too. The genes are TRBV7-9 and TRBJ2-5, with TRBD2 matching 11 bases. With 3 bases clipped from V and 5 bases from J, the junction kept 5 bases outside the gene matches. This CDR3 contains 15 residues. The germline V gene has CDR1 SEHNR and CDR2 FQNEAQ (reference sequence). The CDR3 region is CASSFPTSGDETQYF. CDR3 sequence (DNA): TGTGCCAGCAGCTTCCCGACTAGCGGGGACGAGACCCAGTACTTC.

In its sample, this clone was seen a few times. The chain employs TRBV7-6 and TRBJ2-7; possible D gene TRBD2, 5 bases. Germline V gene sequence: CDR1 SGHVS, CDR2 FNYEAQ. V was clipped by 0 bases and J by 6 bases, with 9 bases between them. The CDR3 is 13 residues long. Here the CDR3 DNA reads TGTGCCAGCAGCTTAGCAACGGGGTCCGAGCAGTACTTC. Protein product: CASSLATGSEQYF.

This chain uses TRBV7-2 with TRBJ2-7, with 9 bases identical to TRBD1. The V gene's germline CDR1 is SGHTA and CDR2 FQGNSA. The trim removed 5 bases at V and 2 bases at J, leaving 4 bases unmatched. The CDR3 contains 14 residues. The CDR3 sequence is CASSPDRGAYEQYF. The CDR3 DNA follows: TGTGCCAGCAGCCCGGACAGGGGCGCCTACGAGCAGTACTTC.

This clone was observed a single time. CDR3 sequence (DNA): TGTGCCAGCAGCTTAACAGGGGTGAAGGGAAACATTCAGTACTTC. Translated: CASSLTGVKGNIQYF. The chain has TRBV7-2 and TRBJ2-4, with 7 bases that match TRBD1. Germline CDR1 is SGHTA and CDR2 is FQGNSA. This CDR3 has 15 residues. J lost 6 bases, V lost 2 bases, and 7 bases had no gene match.

This chain connects TRBV12-3 or TRBV12-4 to TRBJ1-2; a weak D match, TRBD1 (6 bases). V was pared by 3 bases and J by 8 bases, with 13 bases between. The CDR3 is made up of 13 amino acids. CDR3 in amino acids: CASSFNRERGYTF. CDR3 sequence (DNA): TGTGCCAGCAGTTTTAACAGGGAAAGAGGCTACACCTTC.

The chain uses TRBV2 and TRBJ1-4, with D tentatively TRBD1 (6 bases). The V end lost 3 bases, the J end lost 0 bases, and 23 bases lay between the germline ends. The germline V gene has CDR1 SNHLY and CDR2 FYNNEI. The CDR3 has 20 residues. CDR3 nucleotide sequence: TGTGCCAGCAGTGAGGGAAATTGGGGGCACCCTCACGCAACTAATGAAAAACTGTTTTTT. This encodes CASSEGNWGHPHATNEKLFF.

This clone was counted once. This chain uses TRBV7-2 with TRBJ1-5; D unresolved. CDR3 length: 15 residues. Germline V gene lookup returns CDR1 SGHTA and CDR2 FQGNSA. V was trimmed by 0 bases and J by 7 bases, leaving 13 bases between them. DNA of the CDR3: TGTGCCAGCAGCTTAGCGTCAGGCCTCGAGCAGCCCCAGCATTTT. This encodes CASSLASGLEQPQHF.

The V gene is TRBV5-1, the J gene TRBJ2-2; D not certain. This CDR3 region has 16 residues. Trimming removed 2 bases at V and 0 bases at J, with 11 bases between. Germline CDR1 reads SGHRS; CDR2 reads YFSETQ. The CDR3 here is CASSFFGGTNTGELFF. The CDR3 DNA sequence: TGCGCCAGCAGCTTCTTTGGCGGAACGAACACCGGGGAGCTGTTTTTT. The variable domain in full, completed from reference TRBV5-1 and TRBJ2-2, reads KAGVTQTPRYLIKTRGQQVTLSCSPISGHRSVSWYQQTPGQGLQFLFEYFSETQRNKGNFPGRFSGRQFSNSRSEMNVSTLELGDSALYLCASSFFGGTNTGELFFGEGSRLTVL.